Shown below are 15 T cell receptor beta chains from a single sample sequenced in a study of technical replicates of blood from several donors (dated by TCRdb to about 2017). The library was generated by the immunoSEQ multiplex PCR assay. TCRdb retrieved this table from immuneACCESS and kept in-frame rearrangements only. Not all clones are present; in checked studies, unresolved V genes account for under half, and no reason is known for the remainder. In this sample the table shows about 44,000 clones, around 96% of which occur a single time. Roughly 0.39% of the sample is held by the ten biggest clonotypes. Sequences were obtained from T cells isolated from PBMCs. These receptors originate from a human donor in good health.

The chain combines TRBV25-1 with TRBJ1-1; D possibly corresponds to TRBD1 (5 bases). The CDR3 extends over 14 amino acids. Germline V gives CDR1 MGHDK, CDR2 SYGVNS. V dropped 4 bases and J dropped 0 bases, with 9 bases sitting between them. CDR3 bases: TGTGCCAGCAGTGTACAGGAGTTGAACACTGAAGCTTTCTTT. Protein sequence: CASSVQELNTEAFF. The full variable domain, completed using reference TRBV25-1 and TRBJ1-1, is EADIYQTPRYLVIGTGKKITLECSQTMGHDKMYWYQQDPGMELHLIHYSYGVNSTEKGDLSSESTVSRIRTEHFPLTLESARPSHTSQYLCASSVQELNTEAFFGQGTRLTVV.

This chain uses TRBV25-1 with TRBJ2-7, with a tentative D call TRBD1 (6 bases). Germline assignment: CDR1 MGHDK and CDR2 SYGVNS. Trimming cost V 4 bases and J 3 bases, with 16 bases left between them. CDR3 length: 15 amino acids. The DNA for the CDR3 is TGTGCCAGCAGTGCTGGGTGGGACACTTACTACGAGCAGTACTTC. Protein: CASSAGWDTYYEQYF.

The genes are TRBV29-1 and TRBJ2-7; a possible D gene is TRBD1 (5 bases). In germline, CDR1 is SQVTM, CDR2 ANQGSEA. The CDR3 loop spans 13 amino acids. Trimming removed 5 bases from V and 0 bases from J, with 11 bases in between. The DNA of the CDR3 is TGCAGCGTTCTTGACAGCTCCTCCTACGAGCAGTACTTC. Its translation is CSVLDSSSYEQYF.

CDR3: CASSIQGEYTEAFF. The CDR3 DNA follows: TGTGCCAGCAGTATACAGGGTGAATACACTGAAGCTTTCTTT. The rearrangement uses TRBV6-5 and TRBJ1-1, with D tentatively TRBD1 (6 bases). CDR3 size: 14 residues. Per germline, CDR1 MNHEY and CDR2 SVGAGI. Trimming pared 5 bases from V and 3 bases from J, leaving 13 bases between.

V and J are TRBV14 and TRBJ1-1, with D unresolved. V dropped 2 bases and J dropped 5 bases, with 12 bases sitting between them. Germline V CDR1 and CDR2: SGHDN, FVKESK. This CDR3 has 14 amino acids. CDR3 sequence: CASSQYRGMTEAFF. CDR3 nucleotides: TGTGCCAGCAGCCAATATCGGGGAATGACTGAAGCTTTCTTT.

The chain has TRBV20-1 and TRBJ2-3, with D uncertain. V was shortened by 6 bases and J by 10 bases, with 11 bases between the two germline ends. The CDR3 consists of 10 residues. CDR1 is DFQATT, CDR2 SNEGSKA, per germline (reference sequence). The CDR3 DNA reads TGCAGTGCCCGACTGACGGCGCAGTATTTT. This sequence encodes CSARLTAQYF.

V usage is TRBV30 and J usage is TRBJ1-1, with 7 bases lining up with TRBD1. This CDR3 is built from 13 residues. Trimming removed 0 bases from V and 4 bases from J; junction bases left unmatched: 2. Germline V CDR1 and CDR2: GTSNPN, SVGIG (reference sequence). The CDR3 protein is CAWSVTGATEAFF. Written as DNA, the CDR3 is TGTGCCTGGAGTGTCACAGGGGCCACTGAAGCTTTCTTT.

V usage is TRBV6-5 and J usage is TRBJ2-3; D remains ambiguous. CDR3 length: 14 amino acids. V was clipped by 0 bases and J by 0 bases, with 4 bases between them. Germline assignment: CDR1 MNHEY and CDR2 SVGAGI. The CDR3 bases are TGTGCCAGCAGTTACTCGACTAGCACAGATACGCAGTATTTT. This codes for CASSYSTSTDTQYF.

The chain is built from TRBV4-3 and TRBJ2-3, with D possibly matching TRBD1 (7 bases). The CDR3 is 14 amino acids. V was shortened by 5 bases and J by 2 bases, with 11 bases between the two germline ends. The germline gives CDR1 LGHNA, CDR2 YSLEER. The CDR3 reads CASSEEGATDTQYF. CDR3 bases: TGCGCCAGCAGCGAGGAGGGGGCCACAGATACGCAGTATTTT.

Only one count was recorded for this clone. CDR3 amino acids: CASSSLRLAGLPETQYF. The CDR3 bases are TGTGCCAGCAGCTCCCTCAGACTAGCGGGACTTCCAGAGACCCAGTACTTC. The V and J genes are TRBV5-6 and TRBJ2-5, with 11 bases lining up with TRBD2. Germline loops: CDR1 SGHDT, CDR2 YYEEEE. The CDR3 sequence is 17 residues long. Trimming removed 3 bases from V and 4 bases from J; junction bases left unmatched: 11.

The V call is TRBV27, the J call TRBJ1-2; 7 nucleotides match TRBD1. V shed 3 bases, J shed 8 bases, and the junction held 6 bases outside the gene matches. The V gene's germline CDR1 is MNHEY and CDR2 SMNVEV (reference sequence). This CDR3 has 13 residues. The CDR3 reads CASSLTGQRGYTF. CDR3 nucleotide sequence: TGTGCCAGCAGTTTGACAGGGCAAAGGGGCTACACCTTC.

V is TRBV4-1 and J is TRBJ1-2, with a weak D call TRBD1 (5 bases). This CDR3 is built from 15 residues. The germline V gene encodes CDR1 MGHRA and CDR2 YSYEKL. V was pared by 0 bases and J by 4 bases, with 12 bases between. The CDR3 sequence is CASSQDRGQLYGYTF. The CDR3 DNA reads TGCGCCAGCAGCCAAGATAGGGGCCAGCTCTATGGCTACACCTTC.

The chain carries TRBV18 and TRBJ2-7; 12 bases are a match to TRBD2. V shed 4 bases, J shed 5 bases, and the junction held 6 bases outside the gene matches. The V gene's germline CDR1 is KGHSH and CDR2 LQKENI. The CDR3 contains 15 residues. The CDR3 region is CASSHRLAGVDEQYF. The DNA of the CDR3 is TGTGCCAGCTCACACCGACTAGCGGGAGTAGACGAGCAGTACTTC. The full variable domain, with the rest looked up from reference TRBV18 and TRBJ2-7, is NAGVMQNPRHLVRRRGQEARLRCSPMKGHSHVYWYRQLPEEGLKFMVYLQKENIIDESGMPKERFSAEFPKEGPSILRIQQVVRGDSAAYFCASSHRLAGVDEQYFGPGTRLTVT.

CDR3: CAWSDPDRGLTGELFF. The CDR3 nucleotides read TGTGCCTGGAGTGACCCGGACAGGGGGCTCACCGGGGAGCTGTTTTTT. The chain carries TRBV30 and TRBJ2-2; TRBD1 matches 11 bases. The CDR3 covers 16 residues. Germline V gene lookup returns CDR1 GTSNPN and CDR2 SVGIG (reference sequence). J lost 4 bases, V lost 1 base, and 5 bases had no gene match.

The rearrangement uses TRBV5-6 and TRBJ2-1, with 11 positions matching TRBD2. CDR1 and CDR2 (germline): SGHDT, YYEEEE. Trimming took 4 bases from V and 6 from J; bases not matched to a gene: 6. This CDR3 has 15 residues. The CDR3 reads CASSTGTSGSNEQFF. In DNA, the CDR3 is TGTGCCAGCAGCACCGGGACTAGCGGCTCCAATGAGCAGTTCTTC.